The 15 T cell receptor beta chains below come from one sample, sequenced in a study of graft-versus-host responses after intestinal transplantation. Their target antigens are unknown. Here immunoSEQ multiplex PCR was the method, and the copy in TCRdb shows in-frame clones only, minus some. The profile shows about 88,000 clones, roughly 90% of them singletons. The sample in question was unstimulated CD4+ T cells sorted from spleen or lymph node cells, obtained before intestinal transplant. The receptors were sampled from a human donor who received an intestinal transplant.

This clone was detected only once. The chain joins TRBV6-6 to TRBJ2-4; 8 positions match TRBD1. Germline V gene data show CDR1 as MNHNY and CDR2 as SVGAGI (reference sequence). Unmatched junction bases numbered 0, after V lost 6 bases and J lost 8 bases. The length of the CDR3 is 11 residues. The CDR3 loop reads CASRTGDIQYF. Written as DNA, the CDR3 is TGTGCCAGCAGGACAGGGGACATTCAGTACTTC.

For the CDR3, the DNA is TGTGCCAGCAGTTGGGACATGAATTCACCCCTCCACTTT. Amino acid sequence: CASSWDMNSPLHF. The chain uses TRBV6-5 and TRBJ1-6; D perhaps matches TRBD1 (6 bases). Germline CDR1 is MNHEY and CDR2 is SVGAGI. V shed 4 bases and J shed 7 bases, with 8 bases lying between them. This CDR3 is built from 13 residues.

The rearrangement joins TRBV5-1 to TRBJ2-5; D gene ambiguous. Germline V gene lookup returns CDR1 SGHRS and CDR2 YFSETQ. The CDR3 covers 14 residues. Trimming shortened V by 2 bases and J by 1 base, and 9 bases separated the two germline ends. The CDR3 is CASSLATSQETQYF. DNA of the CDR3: TGCGCCAGCAGCTTAGCCACCTCCCAAGAGACCCAGTACTTC.

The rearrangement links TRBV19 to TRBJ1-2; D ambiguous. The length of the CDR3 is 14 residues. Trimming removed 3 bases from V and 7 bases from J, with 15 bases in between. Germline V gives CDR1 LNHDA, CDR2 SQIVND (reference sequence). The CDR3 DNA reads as TGTGCCAGTAGTATTGAAGAGGGCGGGTTTGGCTACACCTTC. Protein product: CASSIEEGGFGYTF.

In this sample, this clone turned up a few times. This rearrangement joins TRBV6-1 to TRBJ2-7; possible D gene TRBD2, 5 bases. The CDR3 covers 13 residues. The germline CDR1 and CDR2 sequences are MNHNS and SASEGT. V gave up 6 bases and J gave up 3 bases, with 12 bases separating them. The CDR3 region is CASRNTGNYEQYF. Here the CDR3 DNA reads TGTGCCAGCAGAAATACGGGGAACTACGAGCAGTACTTC.

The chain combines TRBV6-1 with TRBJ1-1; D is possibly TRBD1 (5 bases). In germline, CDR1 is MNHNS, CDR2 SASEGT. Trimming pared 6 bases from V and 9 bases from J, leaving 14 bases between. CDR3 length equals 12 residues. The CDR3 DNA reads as TGTGCCAGCAGCGCAGAGGGACTCCAAGCTTTCTTT. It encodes CASSAEGLQAFF.

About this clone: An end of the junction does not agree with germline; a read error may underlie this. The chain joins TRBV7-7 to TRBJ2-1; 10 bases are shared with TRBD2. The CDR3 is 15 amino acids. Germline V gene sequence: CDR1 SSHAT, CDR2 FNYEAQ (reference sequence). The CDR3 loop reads CASSFGVAGGDEQFF. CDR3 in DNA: TGTGCTAGCAGCTTCGGGGTAGCGGGGGGCGATGAGCAGTTCTTC.

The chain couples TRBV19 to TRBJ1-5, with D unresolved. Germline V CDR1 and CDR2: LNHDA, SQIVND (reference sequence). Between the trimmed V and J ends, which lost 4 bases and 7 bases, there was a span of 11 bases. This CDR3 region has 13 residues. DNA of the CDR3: TGTGCCAGTAGTAACGGGGTTTGGCAGCCCCAGCATTTT. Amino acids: CASSNGVWQPQHF. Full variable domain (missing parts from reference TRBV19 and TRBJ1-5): DGGITQSPKYLFRKEGQNVTLSCEQNLNHDAMYWYRQDPGQGLRLIYYSQIVNDFQKGDIAEGYSVSREKKESFPLTVTSAQKNPTAFYLCASSNGVWQPQHFGDGTRLSIL.

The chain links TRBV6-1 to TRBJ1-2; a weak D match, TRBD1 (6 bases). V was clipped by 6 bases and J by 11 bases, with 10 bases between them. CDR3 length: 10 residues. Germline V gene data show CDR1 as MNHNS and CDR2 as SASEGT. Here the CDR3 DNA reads TGTGCCAGCAGCAATACAGGGTACACCTTC. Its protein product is CASSNTGYTF.

CDR3 sequence: CASSPGTTPHEQYF. CDR3 nucleotide sequence: TGTGCCAGCTCACCCGGGACTACACCCCACGAGCAGTACTTC. This chain links TRBV18 with TRBJ2-7; 7 positions match TRBD2. Losses at the gene ends were 3 bases for V and 5 bases for J; bases not matched to a gene: 7. The length of the CDR3 is 14 residues. Germline CDR1 is KGHSH and CDR2 is LQKENI.

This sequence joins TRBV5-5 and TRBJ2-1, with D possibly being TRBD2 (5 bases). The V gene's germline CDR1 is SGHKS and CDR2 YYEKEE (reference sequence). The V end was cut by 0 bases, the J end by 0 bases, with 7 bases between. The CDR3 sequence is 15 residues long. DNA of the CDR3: TGTGCCAGCAGCTTGGCTGGGAGCTCCTACAATGAGCAGTTCTTC. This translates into CASSLAGSSYNEQFF.

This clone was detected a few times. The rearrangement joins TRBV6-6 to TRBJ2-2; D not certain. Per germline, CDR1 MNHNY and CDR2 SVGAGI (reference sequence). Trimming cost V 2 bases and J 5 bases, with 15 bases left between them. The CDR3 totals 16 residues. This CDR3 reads CASSYVGGTRTGELFF. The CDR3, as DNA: TGTGCCAGCAGTTACGTCGGTGGTACCCGAACCGGGGAGCTGTTTTTT.

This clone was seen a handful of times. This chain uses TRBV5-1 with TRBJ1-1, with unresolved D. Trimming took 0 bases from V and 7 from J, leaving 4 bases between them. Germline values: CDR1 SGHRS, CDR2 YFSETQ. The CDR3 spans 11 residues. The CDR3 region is CASSLDSEAFF. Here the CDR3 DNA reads TGCGCCAGCAGCTTGGACAGTGAAGCTTTCTTT.

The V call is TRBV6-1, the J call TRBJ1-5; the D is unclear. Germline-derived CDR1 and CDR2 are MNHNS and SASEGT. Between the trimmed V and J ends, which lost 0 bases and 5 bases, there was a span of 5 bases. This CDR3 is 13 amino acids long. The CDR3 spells CASSEAEDQPQHF. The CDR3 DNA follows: TGTGCCAGCAGTGAAGCGGAGGATCAGCCCCAGCATTTT.

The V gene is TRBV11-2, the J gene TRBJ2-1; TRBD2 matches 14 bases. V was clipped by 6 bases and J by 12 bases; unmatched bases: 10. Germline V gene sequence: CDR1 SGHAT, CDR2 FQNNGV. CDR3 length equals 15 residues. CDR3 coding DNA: TGTGCCAGCAGGCGACTAGCGGGGGGGTTTCAGGGGCAGTTCTTC. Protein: CASRRLAGGFQGQFF. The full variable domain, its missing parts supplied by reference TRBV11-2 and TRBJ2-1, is EAGVAQSPRYKIIEKRQSVAFWCNPISGHATLYWYQQILGQGPKLLIQFQNNGVVDDSQLPKDRFSAERLKGVDSTLKIQPAKLEDSAVYLCASRRLAGGFQGQFFGPGTRLTVL.